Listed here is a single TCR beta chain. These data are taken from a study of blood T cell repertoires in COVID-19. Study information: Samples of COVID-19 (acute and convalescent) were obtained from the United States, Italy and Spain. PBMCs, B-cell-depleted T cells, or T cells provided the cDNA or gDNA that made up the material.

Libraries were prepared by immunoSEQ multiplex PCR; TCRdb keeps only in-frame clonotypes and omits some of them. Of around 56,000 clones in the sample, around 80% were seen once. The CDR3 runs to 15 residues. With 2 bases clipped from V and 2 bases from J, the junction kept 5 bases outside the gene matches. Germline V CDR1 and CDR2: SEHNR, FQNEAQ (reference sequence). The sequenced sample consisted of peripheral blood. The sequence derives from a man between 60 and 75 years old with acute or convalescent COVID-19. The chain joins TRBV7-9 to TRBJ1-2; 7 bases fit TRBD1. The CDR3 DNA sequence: TGTGCCAGCAGCTTAAAAGGGGGCGCAAACTATGGCTACACCTTC. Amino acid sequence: CASSLKGGANYGYTF.